A selection of T cell receptor beta chains follows, all from one sample in a study of type 1 regulatory T cells. Antigens for these TCRs are unknown. MiXCR was run by TCRdb on the reads, yielding one entry per CDR3 protein. The table includes over 55,000 distinct CDR3 sequences, about 48% detected once. Sequencing was carried out using cultured non-Tr1 T cells, either the whole culture or a sorted T cell fraction (not recorded which). Every receptor here comes from a human donor in good health. CDR3s include the opening cysteine and the closing phenylalanine or tryptophan. D genes are given only for firm matches. Only some rows state a clone size, as once, few, many or a class for expanded clones.

>TRBJ2-5|.|TRBV20-1|TRBD2
CSARDVAGGRETQYF
TGCAGTGCTAGAGATGTGGCGGGGGGTAGGGAGACCCAGTACTTC
>TRBJ2-5|few|TRBV19|.
CASSPQTSLKTQYF
TGTGCCAGTAGTCCCCAAACTAGTCTGAAGACCCAGTACTTC
>TRBJ2-1|.|TRBV11-2|TRBD1
CASSFTIRDRGNEQFF
TGTGCCAGCAGCTTTACAATTCGGGACAGGGGGAATGAGCAGTTCTTC
>TRBJ1-3|few|TRBV19|.
CASRPGAVDSGNTIYF
TGTGCCAGTCGCCCAGGGGCCGTGGATTCTGGAAACACCATATATTTT
>TRBJ2-1|.|TRBV11-2|.
CASSLVWGGRNEQFF
TGTGCCAGCAGCTTAGTATGGGGGGGCCGGAATGAGCAGTTCTTC
>TRBJ2-5|.|TRBV7-9|.
CASSSSAGGGKETQYF
TGTGCCAGCAGCTCCTCCGCTGGGGGTGGTAAAGAGACCCAGTACTTC
>TRBJ2-1|.|TRBV7-9|TRBD2
CASSPPAGVYNEQFF
TGTGCCAGCAGCCCCCCAGCGGGGGTGTACAATGAGCAGTTCTTC
>TRBJ2-5|few|TRBV7-2|.
CASSLTDEETQYF
TGTGCCAGCAGCTTGACTGACGAAGAGACCCAGTACTTC
>TRBJ1-5|.|TRBV6-2/TRBV6-3|TRBD1
CASSYPDRGHQPQHF
TGTGCCAGCAGTTACCCCGACAGGGGCCATCAGCCCCAGCATTTT
>TRBJ2-5|.|TRBV29-1|.
CSVGASSSGETQYF
TGCAGCGTTGGTGCAAGCTCCTCAGGAGAGACCCAGTACTTC
>TRBJ1-1|.|TRBV20-1|.
CSARTRPPRHTEAFF
TGCAGTGCTAGAACCCGACCCCCAAGGCACACTGAAGCTTTCTTT
>TRBJ1-1|.|TRBV6-2/TRBV6-3|.
CASSTPPSSTEAFF
TGTGCCAGCAGCACCCCCCCAAGTAGCACTGAAGCTTTCTTT
>TRBJ2-3|many|TRBV29-1|.
CSAKGGGATDTQYF
TGCAGCGCCAAAGGGGGGGGCGCGACAGATACGCAGTATTTT
>TRBJ1-1|few|TRBV28|.
CASSLSAGYDTEAFF
TGTGCCAGCAGTTTATCAGCAGGGTATGACACTGAAGCTTTCTTT